A selection of T cell receptor beta chains follows, all from one sample in a study of cytotoxic CD8 clonotypes in ibrutinib-treated CLL. Using immunoSEQ multiplex PCR, the repertoire was profiled, and TCRdb retains in-frame clones only, with some absent. Among around 310,000 clones listed, just under 80% were seen once. Source: PBMCs, taken before ibrutinib treatment. These receptor sequences come from a human donor with chronic lymphocytic leukemia. CDR3s include the opening cysteine and the closing phenylalanine or tryptophan. The order of the fields is D gene, V gene, clone size, J gene, CDR3 protein, CDR3 DNA. The D gene is left open where the match is weak. A row's size may be missing; if present it is once, few, many or a size class.

.	TRBV5-1	.	TRBJ2-5	CASSRDGGQETQYF	TGCGCCAGCAGCAGGGACGGAGGGCAAGAGACCCAGTACTTC
TRBD2	TRBV4-2	few	TRBJ2-7	CASSHFSGASYEQYF	TGTGCCAGCAGCCACTTTAGCGGGGCGTCCTACGAGCAGTACTTC
.	TRBV27	.	TRBJ2-1	CASSPQKGSSYNEQFF	TGTGCCAGCAGCCCCCAGAAGGGGAGCTCCTACAATGAGCAGTTCTTC
TRBD2	TRBV6-6	.	TRBJ2-1	CASRRDRDYNNEQFF	TGTGCCAGCAGAAGAGACCGGGACTACAACAATGAGCAGTTCTTC
.	TRBV29-1	.	TRBJ1-1	CSVEGSGREGGARTEAFF	TGCAGCGTTGAAGGCTCCGGGCGTGAGGGGGGCGCAAGGACTGAAGCTTTCTTT
TRBD1	TRBV18	.	TRBJ2-3	CASSFDRANTDTQYF	TGTGCCAGCTCATTTGACAGGGCCAACACAGATACGCAGTATTTT
.	TRBV19	few	TRBJ1-5	CATSPGLNQPQHF	TGTGCCACCAGCCCGGGGCTTAATCAGCCCCAGCATTTT
TRBD2	TRBV5-6	.	TRBJ2-2	CASSGFGTSGRPLFF	TGTGCCAGCAGCGGGTTTGGGACTAGCGGGAGGCCCCTGTTTTTT
.	TRBV6-5	.	TRBJ2-3	CASSYSSKTDTQYF	TGTGCCAGCAGTTACTCTTCAAAGACAGATACGCAGTATTTT
.	TRBV25-1	.	TRBJ1-2	CASSDHDYGYTF	TGTGCCAGCAGTGACCACGATTATGGCTACACCTTC
.	TRBV19	once	TRBJ1-2	CASSVQGYDYGYTF	TGTGCCAGTAGTGTTCAGGGTTACGACTATGGCTACACCTTC
TRBD1	TRBV11-2	.	TRBJ2-7	CASSLAGDSDTYEQYF	TGTGCCAGCAGCTTAGCCGGGGACAGCGATACCTACGAGCAGTACTTC
TRBD2	TRBV5-6	.	TRBJ2-1	CASSLGLAGGQVYNEQFF	TGTGCCAGCAGCTTGGGACTAGCGGGAGGGCAGGTATACAATGAGCAGTTCTTC
.	TRBV5-1	.	TRBJ2-7	CASSLPGYEQYF	TGCGCCAGCAGCTTACCCGGGTACGAGCAGTACTTC
TRBD2	TRBV30	once	TRBJ2-1	CAWNGRADNEQFF	TGTGCCTGGAACGGGAGGGCCGACAATGAGCAGTTCTTC
.	TRBV6-4	.	TRBJ1-5	CASSLYGGAVQPQHF	TGTGCCAGCAGTCTTTACGGGGGCGCGGTTCAGCCCCAGCATTTT
.	TRBV19	.	TRBJ1-2	CATGTLPYDGYTF	TGTGCCACCGGGACACTTCCGTATGACGGCTACACCTTC
.	TRBV30	.	TRBJ2-7	CAWSGTGYEQYF	TGTGCCTGGAGTGGGACTGGATACGAGCAGTACTTC
.	TRBV11-3	.	TRBJ2-1	CASSKSGHHVSFF	TGTGCCAGCAGCAAAAGTGGACACCACGTATCGTTCTTC
.	TRBV19	once	TRBJ1-5	CASSIYRAYRGGGQPQHF	TGTGCCAGTAGTATTTACAGAGCCTACAGAGGGGGAGGTCAGCCCCAGCATTTT
.	TRBV6-5	.	TRBJ2-7	CASSYSLEQYF	TGTGCCAGCAGTTACTCGCTCGAGCAGTACTTC
.	TRBV2	.	TRBJ1-4	CASSALGGSNEKLFF	TGTGCCAGCAGCGCCCTGGGGGGGTCTAATGAAAAACTGTTTTTT
.	TRBV6-1	.	TRBJ2-2	CASRRQGELFF	TGTGCCAGCAGAAGACAGGGGGAGCTGTTTTTT
.	TRBV4-3	.	TRBJ1-3	CASSQGYLSGNTIYF	TGCGCCAGCAGCCAGGGTTACCTCTCTGGAAACACCATATATTTT
.	TRBV27	few	TRBJ2-5	CASSSKFWVETQYF	TGTGCCAGCAGTTCCAAGTTCTGGGTTGAGACCCAGTACTTC
.	TRBV18	.	TRBJ2-1	CASSPGRYSYNEQFF	TGTGCCAGCTCACCGGGGCGTTACTCCTACAATGAGCAGTTCTTC
.	TRBV5-1	.	TRBJ2-2	CASTMTGLYTGELFF	TGCGCCAGCACCATGACCGGCCTTTACACCGGGGAGCTGTTTTTT
.	TRBV5-4	.	TRBJ1-5	CASSQAGRNQPQHF	TGTGCCAGCAGCCAGGCGGGGAGGAATCAGCCCCAGCATTTT
TRBD2	TRBV9	.	TRBJ2-1	CASSSTSGTWNEQFF	TGTGCCAGCAGCTCGACTAGCGGGACTTGGAATGAGCAGTTCTTC
.	TRBV7-2	.	TRBJ2-3	CASSLPGATQYF	TGTGCCAGCAGCTTACCAGGGGCCACACAGTATTTT
TRBD2	TRBV7-8	once	TRBJ2-7	CASSLASGSYEQYF	TGTGCCAGCAGCTTAGCTAGCGGGAGCTACGAGCAGTACTTC